The entry that follows covers one TCR beta chain sequence. Antigen unknown. The germline V gene has CDR1 SGDLS and CDR2 YYNGEE. The CDR3 has 15 residues. The ends were cut back, 0 bases at V and 4 bases at J, with 13 bases in the middle. The data were obtained in a study of regulatory dendritic cells for organ transplantation. General study findings and limits: Memory T cells were less diverse than naive, with memory CD8+ most oligoclonal. Mature dendritic cells appeared to drive more memory CD8+ clonal expansion than regulatory ones.

Assay: immunoSEQ multiplex PCR; the TCRdb copy retains only in-frame clones and omits some. The table includes under 50,000 clones, around nine tenths detected once. The chain uses TRBV9 and TRBJ1-2; tentative D call: TRBD1 (6 bases). This clonotype was sampled from a human donor in good health. Sequencing input: naive CD8+ T cells from blood. Stated subset: CD45RA+ naive T cells. The CDR3 loop reads CASSVATGSTYGYTF. CDR3 DNA: TGTGCCAGCAGCGTAGCAACAGGGAGCACCTATGGCTACACCTTC. Drawing the rest from reference TRBV9 and TRBJ1-2, the complete variable domain is DSGVTQTPKHLITATGQRVTLRCSPRSGDLSVYWYQQSLDQGLQFLIQYYNGEERAKGNILERFSAQQFPDLHSELNLSSLELGDSALYFCASSVATGSTYGYTFGSGTRLTVV.